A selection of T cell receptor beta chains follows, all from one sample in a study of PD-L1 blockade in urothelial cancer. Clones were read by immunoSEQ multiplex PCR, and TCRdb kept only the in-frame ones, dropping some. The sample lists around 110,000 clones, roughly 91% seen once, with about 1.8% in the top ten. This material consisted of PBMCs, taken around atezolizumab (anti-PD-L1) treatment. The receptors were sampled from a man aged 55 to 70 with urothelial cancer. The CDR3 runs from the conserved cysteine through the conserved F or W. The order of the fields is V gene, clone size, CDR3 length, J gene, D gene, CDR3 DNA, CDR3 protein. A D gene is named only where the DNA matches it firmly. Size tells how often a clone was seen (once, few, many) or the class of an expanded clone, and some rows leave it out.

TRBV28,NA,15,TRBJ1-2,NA,TGTGCCAGCAGTTTATTAAGGGAGCCCCTTTATGGCTACACCTTC,CASSLLREPLYGYTF
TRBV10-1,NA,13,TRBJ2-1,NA,TGCGCCAGCAGTAAGACTACGGCCAATGAGCAGTTCTTC,CASSKTTANEQFF
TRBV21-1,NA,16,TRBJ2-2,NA,TGTGCCAGCAGCCGTCAGCGGGAGGGCCGAACCGGGGAGCTGTTTTTT,CASSRQREGRTGELFF
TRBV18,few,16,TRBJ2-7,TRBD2,TGTGCCAGCTCACGGGTCGGGGGGGGAGGGCCGAGGGAGCAGTACTTC,CASSRVGGGGPREQYF
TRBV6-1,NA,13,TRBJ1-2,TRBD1,TGTGCCAGCAGTGTGAAGGGGACAGATGGCTACACCTTC,CASSVKGTDGYTF
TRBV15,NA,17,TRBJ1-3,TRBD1,TGTGCCACCAGCAGAGATTTACAGGGGGTACGAGGAAACACCATATATTTT,CATSRDLQGVRGNTIYF
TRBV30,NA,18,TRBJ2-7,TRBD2,TGTGCCTGGAGGGACCGGACTAGCGGGAGTCTAATCTCCTACGAGCAGTACTTC,CAWRDRTSGSLISYEQYF
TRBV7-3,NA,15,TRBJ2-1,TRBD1,TGTGCCAGCAGTTATGGGACAGGGCTGATGAGGGAGCAGTTCTTC,CASSYGTGLMREQFF
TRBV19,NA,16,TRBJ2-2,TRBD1,TGTGCCAGTAGTATCCGAGGACAGGGAAAGACCGGGGAGCTGTTTTTT,CASSIRGQGKTGELFF
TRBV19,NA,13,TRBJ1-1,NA,TGTGCCAGTAGTATAGGCGAGAACACTGAAGCTTTCTTT,CASSIGENTEAFF
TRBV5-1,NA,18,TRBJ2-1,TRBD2,TGCGCCAGCAGCTGGGGACTAGCGGGAGGTATTCGAAACAATGAGCAGTTCTTC,CASSWGLAGGIRNNEQFF
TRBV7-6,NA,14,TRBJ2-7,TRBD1,TGTGCCAGCAGCTCTCCGAGACAGGGGTCCGAGCAGTACTTC,CASSSPRQGSEQYF
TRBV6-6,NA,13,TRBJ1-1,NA,TGTGCCAGCAGTTACGGGCAAAACACTGAAGCTTTCTTT,CASSYGQNTEAFF
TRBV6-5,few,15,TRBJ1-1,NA,TGTGCCAGCAGTACCCAGGGAAGGGGTGACACTGAAGCTTTCTTT,CASSTQGRGDTEAFF
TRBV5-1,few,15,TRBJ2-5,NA,TGCGCCAGCAGCCCGGAGGCCGGGAGCCTCGTAGATCAGTACTTC,CASSPEAGSLVDQYF
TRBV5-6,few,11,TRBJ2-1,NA,TGTGCCAGCAGCTTGCGTGATGAGCAGTTCTTC,CASSLRDEQFF
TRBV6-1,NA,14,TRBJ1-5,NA,TGTGCCAGCACCCAGGGGTTTAGCAATCAGCCCCAGCATTTT,CASTQGFSNQPQHF
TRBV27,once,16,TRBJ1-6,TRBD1,TGTGCCAGCAGGGTGGACAGGGCCGCCTATAATTCACCCCTCCACTTT,CASRVDRAAYNSPLHF
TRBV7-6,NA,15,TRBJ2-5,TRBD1,TGTGCCAGCAGCTTAGCAGGGGGCAAAATGGAGACCCAGTACTTC,CASSLAGGKMETQYF
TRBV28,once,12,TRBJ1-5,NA,TGTGCCAGCAGATCGGGGAATCAGCCCCAGCATTTT,CASRSGNQPQHF
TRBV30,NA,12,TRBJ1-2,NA,TGTGCCTGGAGTGGGACAGCAGCTGGCTACACCTTC,CAWSGTAAGYTF
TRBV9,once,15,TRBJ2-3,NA,TGTGCCAGCAGCGCCATAGGTCAGGGCACAGATACGCAGTATTTT,CASSAIGQGTDTQYF
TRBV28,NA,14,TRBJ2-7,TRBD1,TGTGCCAGCAGTTGGACAGGGTCCTCCTACGAGCAGTACTTC,CASSWTGSSYEQYF
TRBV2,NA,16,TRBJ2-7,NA,TGTGCCAGCAGTGATGGCGACTTAGAGCTTTCCTACGAGCAGTACTTC,CASSDGDLELSYEQYF
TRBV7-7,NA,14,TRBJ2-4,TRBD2,TGTGCTAGCGGGGGGAGGTTAGCCAAAAACATTCAGTACTTC,CASGGRLAKNIQYF
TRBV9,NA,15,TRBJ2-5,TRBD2,TGTGCCAGCAGCGTAGAAGTGGGAGGGATAGAGACCCAGTACTTC,CASSVEVGGIETQYF
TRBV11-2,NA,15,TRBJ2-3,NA,TGTGCCAGCAGCCCTGGTGGGCTTCCTACAGATACGCAGTATTTT,CASSPGGLPTDTQYF
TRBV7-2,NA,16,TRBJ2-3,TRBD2,TGTGCCAGCAGTTCTAGCGGGAGAGGTTTTACAGATACGCAGTATTTT,CASSSSGRGFTDTQYF
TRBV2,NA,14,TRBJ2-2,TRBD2,TGTGCCAGTAGGGACGGGAGGGGCACCGGGGAGCTGTTTTTT,CASRDGRGTGELFF
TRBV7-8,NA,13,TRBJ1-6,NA,TGTGCCAGCAGCTTCCAGGGTAATTCACCCCTCCACTTT,CASSFQGNSPLHF
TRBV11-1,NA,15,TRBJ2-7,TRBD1,TGTGCCAGCAGCCCTAGAGGGACAGGGCCAGCCGAGCAGTACTTC,CASSPRGTGPAEQYF
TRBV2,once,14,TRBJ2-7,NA,TGTGCCAGCAGTGAGGACAGATACTCCTACGAGCAGTACTTC,CASSEDRYSYEQYF